The next 8 T cell receptor beta chains were all read from a single sample in a study of cytotoxic CD8 clonotypes in ibrutinib-treated CLL. Produced via immunoSEQ multiplex PCR; TCRdb's table is partial and in-frame only. The profile shows more than 200,000 clones, roughly 74% of them singletons. The starting material was PBMCs, obtained after 24 months of ibrutinib treatment. The receptors here all came from a human donor with chronic lymphocytic leukemia.

A few counts support this clone. The rearrangement uses TRBV7-9 and TRBJ2-3, with D perhaps matching TRBD2 (6 bases). V lost 3 bases, J lost 3 bases, and 10 bases lay in between. The V gene's germline CDR1 is SEHNR and CDR2 FQNEAQ (reference sequence). The CDR3 contains 14 residues. The CDR3 DNA sequence: TGTGCCAGCAGCTTTGAGCGGGTTACAGATACGCAGTATTTT. Its protein is CASSFERVTDTQYF.

This clone was recorded a few times. J is TRBJ2-7 and V is TRBV18; 7 bases are a match to TRBD1. This CDR3 contains 14 residues. After removal of 3 bases from V and 3 bases from J, the junction contained 5 bases not matched to a gene. CDR1 is KGHSH and CDR2 is LQKENI in the germline V gene. In nucleotides, the CDR3 is TGTGCCAGCTCACCCGCGACAGGGAACTACGAGCAGTACTTC. It yields the protein CASSPATGNYEQYF.

This chain joins TRBV19 and TRBJ2-2; the D is unclear. The germline CDR1 and CDR2 sequences are LNHDA and SQIVND (reference sequence). Trimming cost V 1 base and J 0 bases, with 3 bases left between them. This CDR3 region has 14 residues. CDR3 in amino acids: CASSIAANTGELFF. Written as DNA, the CDR3 is TGTGCCAGTAGTATAGCGGCGAACACCGGGGAGCTGTTTTTT.

This clone was seen once. V and J are TRBV6-6 and TRBJ1-1, with 11 bases matching TRBD1. Germline CDR1 and CDR2: MNHNY and SVGAGI (reference sequence). The CDR3 spans 15 residues. The ends lost 5 bases at V and 5 bases at J; junction bases unmatched: 7. CDR3 coding DNA: TGTGCCAGCAGTCATCCGGACAGGGGGCGAACTGAAGCTTTCTTT. Translated, it gives CASSHPDRGRTEAFF.

The V call is TRBV5-1, the J call TRBJ2-1; possibly TRBD1 or TRBD2 for D (5 bases each). Trimming left V 2 bases short and J 2 bases short, with 20 bases between. The CDR3 contains 18 residues. Germline V gene sequence: CDR1 SGHRS, CDR2 YFSETQ. For the CDR3, the DNA is TGCGCCAGCAGCTTACCACCCCCGGGGCTCACAACCTACAATGAGCAGTTCTTC. It translates to CASSLPPPGLTTYNEQFF.

The chain couples TRBV9 to TRBJ1-2; 10 nucleotides agree with TRBD1. J lost 4 bases, V lost 4 bases, and 7 bases had no gene match. The CDR3 spans 15 residues. Per germline, CDR1 SGDLS and CDR2 YYNGEE. This CDR3 is CASSPAGDRGYGYTF. The CDR3 DNA follows: TGTGCCAGCAGCCCCGCCGGGGACAGGGGCTATGGCTACACCTTC.

J is TRBJ2-5 and V is TRBV6-5, with TRBD1 as a possible D gene (6 bases). The CDR3 runs 12 residues. CDR1 is MNHEY, CDR2 SVGAGI, per germline. The germline V and J ends were trimmed by 8 bases and 5 bases, with 12 bases remaining between them. In DNA form, the CDR3 reads TGTGCCAGCGCCAGGACAGCTGAGACCCAGTACTTC. Translation: CASARTAETQYF.

The CDR3: CASSLGGQSSYEQYF. The CDR3 nucleotides read TGTGCCAGCAGTTTAGGAGGCCAGAGCTCCTACGAGCAGTACTTC. J is TRBJ2-7 and V is TRBV28, with D possibly being TRBD2 (5 bases). This CDR3 contains 15 residues. Trimming removed 2 bases at V and 0 bases at J, with 11 bases between. From germline, CDR1 is MDHEN and CDR2 SYDVKM.